A single sample gave rise to the 9 T cell receptor beta chains below, sequenced in a study of blood T cell repertoires in COVID-19. Measured with immunoSEQ multiplex PCR; TCRdb has only the in-frame clones, and not every one. The table includes about 170,000 clones, about 80% detected once. The sequencing input was PBMCs or T cells enriched from blood (not recorded which). These receptors all stem from an older woman in a cohort exposed to, infected with or recovered from COVID-19 (not recorded which).

The gene calls are TRBV7-9 and TRBJ1-4; no firm D call. CDR1 is SEHNR, CDR2 FQNEAQ, per germline (reference sequence). Trimming took 1 base from V and 8 from J, leaving 11 bases between them. The CDR3 sequence is 14 residues long. The CDR3 coding sequence is TGTGCCAGCAGCTTAGGGACCGGGAACGAAAAACTGTTTTTT. Amino acid sequence: CASSLGTGNEKLFF. Based on the CDR3 plus reference TRBV7-9 and TRBJ1-4, the full variable domain is DTGVSQNPRHKITKRGQNVTFRCDPISEHNRLYWYRQTLGQGPEFLTYFQNEAQLEKSRLLSDRFSAERPKGSFSTLEIQRTEQGDSAMYLCASSLGTGNEKLFFGSGTQLSVL.

The J gene is TRBJ1-1, the V gene TRBV11-1; the D gene is possibly TRBD1 (6 bases). V lost 2 bases to trimming and J lost 1 base, with 8 bases between them. Per the germline V gene, CDR1 is SGHAT and CDR2 is FQDESV (reference sequence). This CDR3 spans 14 amino acids. The CDR3 nucleotides are TGTGCCAGCAGCTTATTACAGGGGAACACTGAAGCTTTCTTT. This sequence encodes CASSLLQGNTEAFF.

In this sample, this clone turned up a few times. The rearrangement joins TRBV11-3 to TRBJ1-2; no clear D. Germline V gives CDR1 SGHNT, CDR2 YENEEA. The V and J ends lost 5 bases and 4 bases respectively, with 14 bases between them. There are 14 residues in the CDR3. CDR3 nucleotides: TGTGCCAGCAGCCCGAGTCAGGCCTCCTATGGCTACACCTTC. This translates into CASSPSQASYGYTF.

This clone was found once. This chain links TRBV6-6 with TRBJ1-3, with a weak D call TRBD1 (6 bases). The CDR3 is 14 amino acids. CDR1 is MNHNY, CDR2 SVGAGI, per germline (reference sequence). V shed 2 bases and J shed 4 bases, with 9 bases lying between them. The CDR3 here is CASSYEDRGNTIYF. The CDR3 DNA is TGTGCCAGCAGTTACGAGGACAGAGGAAACACCATATATTTT.

This chain links TRBV2 with TRBJ1-4; 9 positions match TRBD1. Germline V CDR1 and CDR2: SNHLY, FYNNEI. With V trimmed by 6 bases and J by 6 bases, 8 bases remained unmatched. This CDR3 has 15 amino acids. CDR3 amino acids: CASRGRTGVYEKLFF. The DNA for the CDR3 is TGTGCCAGCAGGGGGCGGACAGGGGTGTATGAAAAACTGTTTTTT.

The chain couples TRBV5-4 to TRBJ1-2, with D possibly matching TRBD1 (6 bases). CDR3 size: 18 residues. V lost 5 bases, J lost 1 base, and 24 bases lay in between. Germline V gene sequence: CDR1 SGHNT, CDR2 YYREEE (reference sequence). The DNA of the CDR3 is TGTGCCAGCAGTTATCCTGGGGGCCTAAGGGCCATTAACTATGGCTACACCTTC. This sequence encodes CASSYPGGLRAINYGYTF.

This rearrangement joins TRBV28 to TRBJ1-5, with TRBD1 identical over 7 bases. The CDR3 has 15 amino acids. The trim removed 5 bases at V and 4 bases at J, leaving 8 bases unmatched. CDR1 is MDHEN and CDR2 is SYDVKM in the germline V gene. The CDR3 loop reads CASSTTQGSNQPQHF. CDR3 nucleotide sequence: TGTGCCAGCAGTACGACACAGGGGAGTAATCAGCCCCAGCATTTT. The full variable domain, rest sourced from reference TRBV28 and TRBJ1-5, is DVKVTQSSRYLVKRTGEKVFLECVQDMDHENMFWYRQDPGLGLRLIYFSYDVKMKEKGDIPEGYSVSREKKERFSLILESASTNQTSMYLCASSTTQGSNQPQHFGDGTRLSIL.

This rearrangement joins TRBV19 to TRBJ1-5; 9 bases line up with TRBD1. Germline V CDR1 and CDR2: LNHDA, SQIVND (reference sequence). The CDR3 is made up of 16 amino acids. J lost 2 bases, V lost 4 bases, and 6 bases had no gene match. This CDR3 is CASSKSQGAGNQPQHF. The CDR3, as DNA: TGTGCCAGTAGTAAATCACAGGGGGCCGGCAATCAGCCCCAGCATTTT. The whole variable domain, filled in from reference TRBV19 and TRBJ1-5, reads DGGITQSPKYLFRKEGQNVTLSCEQNLNHDAMYWYRQDPGQGLRLIYYSQIVNDFQKGDIAEGYSVSREKKESFPLTVTSAQKNPTAFYLCASSKSQGAGNQPQHFGDGTRLSIL.

V usage is TRBV5-4 and J usage is TRBJ2-7; TRBD2 is a possible D gene (6 bases). Germline V gene data show CDR1 as SGHNT and CDR2 as YYREEE (reference sequence). V was shortened by 1 base and J by 3 bases, with 14 bases between the two germline ends. This CDR3 spans 15 amino acids. DNA of the CDR3: TGTGCCAGCAGCTTGATCCTAGCGACTAGCTACGAGCAGTACTTC. Translation: CASSLILATSYEQYF. Full variable domain (outside the CDR3, taken from reference TRBV5-4 and TRBJ2-7): ETGVTQSPTHLIKTRGQQVTLRCSSQSGHNTVSWYQQALGQGPQFIFQYYREEENGRGNFPPRFSGLQFPNYSSELNVNALELDDSALYLCASSLILATSYEQYFGPGTRLTVT.